Described below is a single T cell receptor (beta chain) sequence and its context. In the original workflow: Amplification with reference gene primers provided the estimates of nucleated cell counts. The repertoire was sequenced with immunoSEQ multiplex PCR; TCRdb's copy has only in-frame clones and lacks some. V, J and clone size are those of that table, while D and trimming were read from the DNA. The data show almost 200,000 clones, about 85% seen once. These data belong to a study of blood T cell repertoires in COVID-19. Sequenced input: peripheral blood. This TCR came from a woman between 40 and 55 years old with COVID-19, enrolled during active disease.

For the CDR3, the DNA is TGCGCCAGCAGCTACATCGGGTCGGTCACAGATACGCAGTATTTT. This gives the protein CASSYIGSVTDTQYF. V and J are TRBV5-1 and TRBJ2-3; D unresolved. Germline loops: CDR1 SGHRS, CDR2 YFSETQ. The V end lost 3 bases, the J end lost 2 bases, and 13 bases lay between the germline ends. This CDR3 has 15 residues.